The 20 T cell receptor beta chains in this list originate from one sample, sequenced in a study of T and B cells in COVID-19 patients (dated by TCRdb to the early 2020s). Sequenced using an Illumina MiSeq. Multiplex PCR with BIOMED2 TRB-A/B primer pools was used to amplify TRB rearrangements. In TCRdb, the public reads were trimmed at Q25 with fastp and aligned with MiXCR, with productive beta chains retained. For every CDR3 protein sequence, its rows merge into one entry that carries the most common genes and DNA. The table for this sample lists about 15,000 distinct CDR3 sequences; 27% of them were counted only once. The ten largest clones add up to around 3.1% of the sample. Genomic DNA extracted from blood was used in amounts of about 250-550 ng for amplification of TRB repertoires. Input material: blood. The receptors were gathered from a human donor who had recovered from COVID-19.

The CDR3 nucleotides are TGTGCCAGCAGCTTAGCGTACGGCTCCTACGAGCAGTACTTC. It yields the protein CASSLAYGSYEQYF. The J gene is TRBJ2-7, the V gene TRBV7-2; no clear D. Deletions cut 0 bases from V and 0 bases from J, with 6 bases between. The CDR3 extends over 14 amino acids. The germline V gene encodes CDR1 SGHTA and CDR2 FQGNSA.

On this clonotype itself: A read error may explain this, as a much larger clone is one base away. Here the CDR3 DNA reads TGTGCCAGCAGTGCGGTGAAAGGGGAGACCCAGTACTTC. Its protein product is CASSAVKGETQYF. This chain uses TRBV6-5 with TRBJ2-5; no definite D call. The CDR3 spans 13 residues. V shed 5 bases and J shed 5 bases, with 12 bases lying between them. Germline V gene lookup returns CDR1 MNHEY and CDR2 SVGAGI.

This clonotype occurred many times. The rearrangement links TRBV6-5 to TRBJ2-3; 8 bases map to TRBD2. This CDR3 comprises 16 residues. Germline V lookup: CDR1 MNHEY, CDR2 SVGAGI. Trimming at V came to 2 bases and at J to 4 bases, leaving 8 bases not matched to a gene. In nucleotides, the CDR3 is TGTGCCAGCAGTTACGGTTGGACTAGCATGTCAGATACGCAGTATTTT. It yields the protein CASSYGWTSMSDTQYF.

This clonotype is categorized as medium-sized. For the CDR3, the DNA is TGTGCCAGTAGCACCTGGGACATTGGGCAAGAGACCCAGTACTTC. Translation gives CASSTWDIGQETQYF. The chain uses TRBV19 and TRBJ2-5; possible D gene TRBD1, 6 bases. Germline V gene lookup returns CDR1 LNHDA and CDR2 SQIVND (reference sequence). There are 15 residues in the CDR3. Trimming removed 6 bases from V and 2 bases from J, with 16 bases in between.

This chain joins TRBV4-1 and TRBJ1-5; 8 positions agree with TRBD1. Per germline, CDR1 MGHRA and CDR2 YSYEKL. V lost 4 bases to trimming and J lost 3 bases; unmatched junction nucleotides: 5. This CDR3 spans 15 amino acids. The CDR3: CASSRGTGPNQPQHF. The CDR3 DNA is TGCGCCAGCAGCCGAGGGACAGGACCCAATCAGCCCCAGCATTTT.

This clonotype is medium-sized by share. The chain couples TRBV5-6 to TRBJ2-2, with 8 bases that match TRBD1. The CDR3 length is 15 residues. Germline V gene sequence: CDR1 SGHDT, CDR2 YYEEEE. Trimming removed 2 bases from V and 4 bases from J; junction bases left unmatched: 4. The DNA for the CDR3 is TGTGCCAGCAGCTTCTACGGACAGGGCACCGGGGAGCTGTTTTTT. Amino acid sequence: CASSFYGQGTGELFF. The variable domain in full, with the rest retrieved from reference TRBV5-6 and TRBJ2-2, is DAGVTQSPTHLIKTRGQQVTLRCSPKSGHDTVSWYQQALGQGPQFIFQYYEEEERQRGNFPDRFSGHQFPNYSSELNVNALLLGDSALYLCASSFYGQGTGELFFGEGSRLTVL.

J is TRBJ1-1 and V is TRBV6-2 or TRBV6-3, with D possibly matching TRBD1 (5 bases). The CDR3 covers 14 residues. The ends were cut back, 4 bases at V and 2 bases at J, with 11 bases in the middle. The germline V gene encodes CDR1 MNHEY and CDR2 SVGEGT. In DNA form, the CDR3 reads TGTGCCAGCAGTTGGGGCTGGGTAAACACTGAAGCTTTCTTT. This encodes CASSWGWVNTEAFF.

The sample holds many counts of this clonotype. The chain is built from TRBV30 and TRBJ2-6; D remains unclear. The V end lost 4 bases, the J end lost 1 base, and 11 bases lay between the germline ends. The CDR3 has 15 residues. Germline values: CDR1 GTSNPN, CDR2 SVGIG (reference sequence). The CDR3 bases are TGTGCCTGGACAAGGGATCAGTCTGGGGCCAACGTCCTGACTTTC. This codes for CAWTRDQSGANVLTF.

This clonotype appeared a few times. The chain employs TRBV20-1 and TRBJ1-2; a possible D gene is TRBD1 (6 bases). V dropped 5 bases and J dropped 7 bases, with 11 bases sitting between them. Germline CDR1 reads DFQATT; CDR2 reads SNEGSKA (reference sequence). This CDR3 has 11 amino acids. In nucleotides, the CDR3 is TGCAGTGCTGGGCAGGGGATTGGCTACACCTTC. Protein: CSAGQGIGYTF.

This clonotype is deemed medium-sized. The chain recombines TRBV27 with TRBJ2-2; the D is unclear. Germline V gene lookup returns CDR1 MNHEY and CDR2 SMNVEV (reference sequence). The CDR3 is 14 residues long. This CDR3 is CATSPAAGTGELFF. Written as DNA, the CDR3 is TGTGCTACCTCGCCGGCCGCAGGCACCGGGGAGCTGTTTTTT.

This clonotype was observed many times. The gene calls are TRBV6-2 or TRBV6-3 and TRBJ2-1; TRBD2 aligns across 12 bases. CDR3 length: 17 amino acids. The V gene's germline CDR1 is MNHEY and CDR2 SVGEGT. The V and J ends lost 4 bases and 6 bases, in that order; junction bases with no gene match: 10. CDR3: CASSFGLAGGPGNEQFF. CDR3 nucleotides: TGTGCCAGCAGTTTCGGCCTAGCGGGAGGGCCGGGCAATGAGCAGTTCTTC.

This clonotype has at least ten counts. This sequence joins TRBV6-5 and TRBJ2-2, with 9 bases aligning to TRBD2. Trimming at V came to 6 bases and at J to 6 bases, leaving 8 bases not matched to a gene. Germline V gives CDR1 MNHEY, CDR2 SVGAGI. The CDR3 has 15 amino acids. In DNA form, the CDR3 reads TGTGCCAGCAGGGAGCGGGGGGAGGTCGCCGGGGAGCTGTTTTTT. Encoded protein: CASRERGEVAGELFF.

In this sample, this clonotype is medium-sized (0.01 to 0.1%). V is TRBV6-5 and J is TRBJ1-5, with a tentative D call TRBD1 (5 bases). The CDR3 length is 14 residues. The ends were cut back, 7 bases at V and 1 base at J, with 11 bases in the middle. Germline lookup yields CDR1 MNHEY and CDR2 SVGAGI. CDR3 DNA: TGTGCCAGCATGGGGGGGGGGAGCAATCAGCCCCAGCATTTT. Its protein product is CASMGGGSNQPQHF.

The J gene is TRBJ1-1, the V gene TRBV6-5; D is possibly TRBD1 (5 bases). Trimming took 11 bases from V and 4 from J, leaving 14 bases between them. This CDR3 has 12 residues. From germline, CDR1 is MNHEY and CDR2 SVGAGI. The CDR3 sequence is CAARGAGTEAFF. CDR3 bases: TGTGCCGCCCGGGGCGCGGGCACTGAAGCTTTCTTT.

The rearrangement uses TRBV11-2 and TRBJ2-7, with D possibly matching TRBD2 (7 bases). The CDR3 sequence is 17 residues long. V lost 5 bases and J 1 base, leaving 21 bases between the germline ends. CDR1 is SGHAT, CDR2 FQNNGV, per germline. CDR3 bases: TGTGCCAGCAGCCCGACCGCCGGGGGGCTTCAATCCTACGAGCAGTACTTC. This gives the protein CASSPTAGGLQSYEQYF.

The CDR3 DNA sequence: TGTGCCAGCAGCTTGGAGGGGACAGAAAAACAGCCCCAGCATTTT. Amino acid sequence: CASSLEGTEKQPQHF. V gene TRBV5-5 combines with J gene TRBJ1-5, with 7 bases identical to TRBD1. With 0 bases clipped from V and 7 bases from J, the junction kept 7 bases outside the gene matches. Germline CDR1 is SGHKS and CDR2 is YYEKEE (reference sequence). This CDR3 has 15 amino acids.

The rearrangement uses TRBV7-2 and TRBJ2-1; weak D call: TRBD2 (6 bases). This CDR3 is 14 amino acids long. Trimming took 2 bases from V and 5 from J, leaving 10 bases between them. In germline, CDR1 is SGHTA, CDR2 FQGNSA. CDR3 region: CASSLLATNNEQFF. CDR3 coding DNA: TGTGCCAGCAGCTTACTAGCGACCAACAATGAGCAGTTCTTC.

This chain links TRBV7-2 with TRBJ2-4; D is uncertain. Trimming left V 1 base short and J 7 bases short, with 11 bases between. The CDR3 is made up of 14 amino acids. Per the germline V gene, CDR1 is SGHTA and CDR2 is FQGNSA. CDR3 DNA sequence: TGTGCCAGCAGCTTAGTGCAGCTAAGGAACATTCAGTACTTC. Its protein product is CASSLVQLRNIQYF.

This clonotype was seen more than once but under ten times. The chain joins TRBV5-6 to TRBJ2-2; D remains unclear. From germline, CDR1 is SGHDT and CDR2 YYEEEE. V was trimmed by 1 base and J by 6 bases, leaving 4 bases between them. CDR3 length: 12 amino acids. The CDR3 region is CASSLMAGELFF. In DNA form, the CDR3 reads TGTGCCAGCAGCTTGATGGCCGGGGAGCTGTTTTTT.

This clonotype was seen many times. V usage is TRBV18 and J usage is TRBJ2-7; weak D call: TRBD1 (6 bases). Deletions cut 0 bases from V and 6 bases from J, with 12 bases between. Germline V CDR1 and CDR2: KGHSH, LQKENI. This CDR3 contains 14 residues. The CDR3, as DNA: TGTGCCAGCTCACCACCGGTTCCGACAGGCGAGCAGTACTTC. This codes for CASSPPVPTGEQYF.